Listed below are T cell receptor beta chains from one sample, sequenced in a study of identifying expanded T cells in peripheral blood. Repertoires were generated with immunoSEQ multiplex PCR, while TCRdb's copy carries only in-frame clones and drops some. This table holds around 91,000 clones, about 91% found once. Sequenced material: blood. These receptors all stem from a person between 18 and 70 years old in good health. CDR3s include the opening cysteine and the closing phenylalanine or tryptophan. The D gene is left open where the match is weak. The size of a clone is reported for some rows only, either as once, few or many, or as a class for expanded clones.

D gene: .
V gene: TRBV5-1
clone size: .
J gene: TRBJ2-2
CDR3 DNA: TGCGCCAGCAGCTTGGTCCAGGGGATAACCGGGGAGCTGTTTTTT
CDR3 protein: CASSLVQGITGELFF

D gene: .
V gene: TRBV11-1
clone size: once
J gene: TRBJ2-1
CDR3 DNA: TGTGCCAGCAGCCCTACGGGGGCCCATGAGCAGTTCTTC
CDR3 protein: CASSPTGAHEQFF

D gene: .
V gene: TRBV7-6
clone size: once
J gene: TRBJ1-4
CDR3 DNA: TGTGCCAGCAGCCTAGACGGGACTAATGAAAAACTGTTTTTT
CDR3 protein: CASSLDGTNEKLFF

D gene: .
V gene: TRBV19
clone size: .
J gene: TRBJ1-6
CDR3 DNA: TGTGCCAGTCATGGACGAGAGAATTCACCCCTCCACTTT
CDR3 protein: CASHGRENSPLHF

D gene: .
V gene: TRBV2
clone size: .
J gene: TRBJ2-7
CDR3 DNA: TGTGCCAGCAGTGACAGTCGAACCTCCTACGAGCAGTACTTC
CDR3 protein: CASSDSRTSYEQYF

D gene: TRBD2
V gene: TRBV14
clone size: .
J gene: TRBJ2-2
CDR3 DNA: TGTGCCAGCAGCCAAGATAGGGCTAGCGGGGGTTCTGAGTGGACCGGGGAGCTGTTTTTT
CDR3 protein: CASSQDRASGGSEWTGELFF

D gene: TRBD1
V gene: TRBV5-1
clone size: .
J gene: TRBJ1-4
CDR3 DNA: TGCGCCAGCAGCTGGGACAGGGGAAATGAAAAACTGTTTTTT
CDR3 protein: CASSWDRGNEKLFF

D gene: .
V gene: TRBV9
clone size: few
J gene: TRBJ1-2
CDR3 DNA: TGTGCCAGCAGCGTAGACCCGGGGGCGCAAGGCTACACCTTC
CDR3 protein: CASSVDPGAQGYTF

D gene: .
V gene: TRBV5-1
clone size: .
J gene: TRBJ2-3
CDR3 DNA: TGCGCCAGCCAGGCAGATAGCACAGATACGCAGTATTTT
CDR3 protein: CASQADSTDTQYF

D gene: .
V gene: TRBV4-2
clone size: .
J gene: TRBJ2-5
CDR3 DNA: TGTGCCAGCAGCCAAGATTGGGCAGAAGAGACCCAGTACTTC
CDR3 protein: CASSQDWAEETQYF

D gene: .
V gene: TRBV15
clone size: once
J gene: TRBJ2-2
CDR3 DNA: TGTGCCACCAGCAGATACGAAGGGTCTTTCGCCGGGGAGCTGTTTTTT
CDR3 protein: CATSRYEGSFAGELFF

D gene: .
V gene: TRBV28
clone size: .
J gene: TRBJ2-7
CDR3 DNA: TGTGCCAGCAGTCAGGGTCTCTACGAGCAGTACTTC
CDR3 protein: CASSQGLYEQYF

D gene: .
V gene: TRBV7-2
clone size: .
J gene: TRBJ1-6
CDR3 DNA: TGTGCCAGCAGCTTACGGACAGCATATAATTCACCCCTCCACTTT
CDR3 protein: CASSLRTAYNSPLHF

D gene: TRBD1
V gene: TRBV7-3
clone size: .
J gene: TRBJ1-2
CDR3 DNA: TGTGCCAGCAGCCCCTCTCAGGGGGGTGGCTACACCTTC
CDR3 protein: CASSPSQGGGYTF

D gene: TRBD2
V gene: TRBV27
clone size: .
J gene: TRBJ2-1
CDR3 DNA: TGTGCCAGCAGTCCAAGGACTAGCGGGCCAAAGTACAATGAGCAGTTCTTC
CDR3 protein: CASSPRTSGPKYNEQFF

D gene: TRBD2
V gene: TRBV6-1
clone size: many
J gene: TRBJ2-3
CDR3 DNA: TGTGCCAGCAGTGAAGAGGCGGGGGGACCAGATACGCAGTATTTT
CDR3 protein: CASSEEAGGPDTQYF

D gene: .
V gene: TRBV9
clone size: .
J gene: TRBJ2-3
CDR3 DNA: TGTGCCAGCAGCGTAGTGGCAGCTAGCACAGATACGCAGTATTTT
CDR3 protein: CASSVVAASTDTQYF

D gene: .
V gene: TRBV28
clone size: once
J gene: TRBJ1-1
CDR3 DNA: TGTGCCAGCAGTTTTGTAGAGGGACGGGGCGGCGCTGAAGCTTTCTTT
CDR3 protein: CASSFVEGRGGAEAFF

D gene: .
V gene: TRBV10-3
clone size: .
J gene: TRBJ1-3
CDR3 DNA: TGTGCCATCAGTGAGTCAAGGGGGAGCTCTGGAAACACCATATATTTT
CDR3 protein: CAISESRGSSGNTIYF

D gene: TRBD2
V gene: TRBV10-3
clone size: .
J gene: TRBJ2-7
CDR3 DNA: TGTGCCACCCTTCCTAGCGGGATAAACGAGCAGTACTTC
CDR3 protein: CATLPSGINEQYF

D gene: .
V gene: TRBV7-8
clone size: .
J gene: TRBJ2-7
CDR3 DNA: TGTGCCAGCAGCTTAGGTTATAACTCCTACGAGCAGTACTTC
CDR3 protein: CASSLGYNSYEQYF

D gene: .
V gene: TRBV9
clone size: once
J gene: TRBJ2-2
CDR3 DNA: TGTGCCAGCAGTTACGGCCCGAACACCGGGGAGCTGTTTTTT
CDR3 protein: CASSYGPNTGELFF

D gene: TRBD2
V gene: TRBV27
clone size: .
J gene: TRBJ2-2
CDR3 DNA: TGTGCCAGCAGCTCCAACCGAAGGGAGCGGGGGCCAACCGGGGAGCTGTTTTTT
CDR3 protein: CASSSNRRERGPTGELFF

D gene: .
V gene: TRBV25-1
clone size: .
J gene: TRBJ1-6
CDR3 DNA: TGTGCCAGCAGTGATCTTTTCGGGCCCCTCCACTTT
CDR3 protein: CASSDLFGPLHF

D gene: .
V gene: TRBV6-1
clone size: .
J gene: TRBJ2-3
CDR3 DNA: TGTGCCAGCAGTGAACTCACAGATACGCAGTATTTT
CDR3 protein: CASSELTDTQYF

D gene: TRBD1
V gene: TRBV29-1
clone size: once
J gene: TRBJ1-2
CDR3 DNA: TGCAGCGTTGGGGGACAGAACTATGGCTACACCTTC
CDR3 protein: CSVGGQNYGYTF

D gene: TRBD1
V gene: TRBV27
clone size: .
J gene: TRBJ1-2
CDR3 DNA: TGTGCCAGCAGTACCCGACAGGGAGCAAGGGCAGATGGCTACACCTTC
CDR3 protein: CASSTRQGARADGYTF

D gene: .
V gene: TRBV5-1
clone size: once
J gene: TRBJ1-4
CDR3 DNA: TGCGCCAGCAGCCCGACCTTGGGGAATAATGAAAAACTGTTTTTT
CDR3 protein: CASSPTLGNNEKLFF

D gene: TRBD2
V gene: TRBV19
clone size: .
J gene: TRBJ2-3
CDR3 DNA: TGTGCCAGTCGGACTAGCGGTACAGATACGCAGTATTTT
CDR3 protein: CASRTSGTDTQYF

D gene: .
V gene: TRBV5-1
clone size: .
J gene: TRBJ1-1
CDR3 DNA: TGCGCCAGCAGCTTAGGGACAAGCACTGAAGCTTTCTTT
CDR3 protein: CASSLGTSTEAFF

D gene: TRBD2
V gene: TRBV28
clone size: .
J gene: TRBJ2-2
CDR3 DNA: TGTGCCAGCAGTAGGACTAGCGGGGGCTACACCGGGGAGCTGTTTTTT
CDR3 protein: CASSRTSGGYTGELFF

D gene: .
V gene: TRBV6-1
clone size: .
J gene: TRBJ2-7
CDR3 DNA: TGTGCCAGCACGGGTTCCTACGAGCAGTACTTC
CDR3 protein: CASTGSYEQYF

D gene: .
V gene: TRBV5-8
clone size: .
J gene: TRBJ1-1
CDR3 DNA: TGTGCCAGCAGCTTGGCCGGGACAAACACTGAAGCTTTCTTT
CDR3 protein: CASSLAGTNTEAFF

D gene: TRBD2
V gene: TRBV6-9
clone size: .
J gene: TRBJ2-7
CDR3 DNA: TGTGCCAGCAGTGAATTAGTAGCGGGGGGCCCCTACGAGCAGTACTTC
CDR3 protein: CASSELVAGGPYEQYF